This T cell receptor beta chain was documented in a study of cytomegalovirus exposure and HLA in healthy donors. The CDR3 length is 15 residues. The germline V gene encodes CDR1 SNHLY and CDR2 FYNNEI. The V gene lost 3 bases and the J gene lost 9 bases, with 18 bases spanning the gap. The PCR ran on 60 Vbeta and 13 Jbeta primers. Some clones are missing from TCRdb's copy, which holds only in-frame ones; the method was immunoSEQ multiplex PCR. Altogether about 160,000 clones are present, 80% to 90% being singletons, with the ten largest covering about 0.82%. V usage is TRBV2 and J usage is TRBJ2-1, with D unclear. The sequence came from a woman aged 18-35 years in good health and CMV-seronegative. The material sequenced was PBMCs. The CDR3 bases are TGTGCCAGCAGTGAGATCGACTTGGAGCATGGTGAGCAGTTCTTC. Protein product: CASSEIDLEHGEQFF.